This entry features one T cell receptor beta chain sequence. Antigen: not known. The data belong to a study of T cell responses to AZD1222 COVID-19 vaccine. Whole-study findings and limits: Seropositivity was recorded at baseline in only 6 or 7 AZD1222 recipients. Spike was spanned by vaccine-associated CD4 TCRs, with dominance at 160-218 and 743-854.

V lost 0 bases to trimming and J lost 7 bases; unmatched junction nucleotides: 22. The CDR3 is made up of 21 amino acids. In germline, CDR1 is WNHNN, CDR2 SYGVQD (reference sequence). Profiling relied on immunoSEQ multiplex PCR, and the TCRdb table lists in-frame clones only, not all of them. The table has more than 100,000 clones, approximately 90% seen once. This chain uses TRBV10-1 with TRBJ2-1; 9 bases fit TRBD1. The material sequenced was peripheral blood, taken on day 0 of AZD1222 vaccination. The clonotype was recovered from an adult in good health. The CDR3 coding sequence is TGCGCCAGCAGTGAGTCCGGCCCGGGACAGGGTTTTGTTCTCCCAGTGAATGAGCAGTTCTTC. This sequence encodes CASSESGPGQGFVLPVNEQFF.